The rows below give T cell receptor beta chains drawn from one sample of a study of T cell repertoires in cytomegalovirus infection. TCRdb used MiXCR to reprocess the reads, holding one entry per CDR3 protein. Of about 37,000 distinct CDR3 sequences in the sample, around half were seen once. Their specific antigens are unknown. The input for sequencing was CD8+ T cells from cultured PBMCs, taken from culture after CMV antigen stimulation. Source of these receptors: a human donor in good health (CMV status not recorded). Some clones in this sample may be carry-over from other donors' samples. Each CDR3 is given with its conserved first and last residue. The D gene is left open where the match is weak. Where a row states a size, it is once, few, many or the class of an expanded clone; other rows omit it.

j_call,v_call,clone_size,d_call,cdr3_aa,cdr3_nt
TRBJ2-1,TRBV6-6,.,.,CASSYSLRSEQFF,TGTGCCAGCAGTTACTCCCTCCGGAGTGAGCAGTTCTTC
TRBJ2-2,TRBV20-1,.,TRBD1,CSARDRGNTGELFF,TGCAGTGCAAGGGACAGGGGTAACACCGGGGAGCTGTTTTTT
TRBJ2-5,TRBV28,.,.,CASSLAIIEAQTQYF,TGTGCCAGCAGTTTGGCTATCATAGAGGCGCAGACCCAGTACTTC
TRBJ2-5,TRBV7-9,.,TRBD2,CASSLKLAGQETQYF,TGTGCCAGCAGCTTAAAACTAGCGGGGCAAGAGACCCAGTACTTC
TRBJ2-7,TRBV27,once,.,CATGSSYEQYF,TGTGCCACCGGCAGCTCCTACGAGCAGTACTTC
TRBJ1-6,TRBV9,few,.,CASSAYQTGMRDSPLHF,TGTGCCAGCAGCGCCTATCAAACGGGGATGAGAGATTCACCCCTCCACTTT
TRBJ2-7,TRBV5-1,.,.,CASSSTGSYEQYF,TGCGCCAGCAGCTCAACAGGGTCCTACGAGCAGTACTTC
TRBJ1-2,TRBV6-1,.,TRBD1,CATRAPDRGGYGYTF,TGTGCCACCCGAGCCCCCGACAGGGGAGGCTATGGCTACACCTTC
TRBJ2-1,TRBV7-2,many,TRBD2,CASSLASESGSPHDVEFF,TGTGCCAGCAGCTTAGCCTCTGAAAGCGGGAGTCCCCACGACGTGGAGTTCTTC
TRBJ1-1,TRBV25-1,.,.,CASSETRQENTEAFF,TGTGCCAGCAGTGAAACAAGACAGGAGAACACTGAAGCTTTCTTT
TRBJ1-5,TRBV6-2/TRBV6-3,.,.,CASRRDQGVEQPQHF,TGTGCCAGCAGGAGAGACCAGGGAGTGGAGCAGCCCCAGCATTTT
TRBJ1-2,TRBV7-6,.,.,CASSFERAPHYGYTF,TGTGCCAGCAGCTTTGAACGGGCTCCACACTATGGCTACACCTTC
TRBJ2-7,TRBV27,.,TRBD2,CASRSGLAFSEQYF,TGTGCCAGCAGGTCGGGACTAGCATTTAGCGAGCAGTACTTC
TRBJ2-7,TRBV27,.,.,CASSSEQDGYEQYF,TGTGCCAGCAGTTCCGAACAGGACGGCTACGAGCAGTACTTC
TRBJ2-1,TRBV7-9,few,.,CASSTILQDNEQFF,TGTGCCAGCAGCACCATCTTACAGGATAATGAGCAGTTCTTC
TRBJ1-1,TRBV7-2,.,.,CASSLEGVTTEAFF,TGTGCCAGCAGCCTGGAGGGGGTAACCACTGAAGCTTTCTTT
TRBJ2-7,TRBV6-5,once,TRBD2,CASSLSGGSYEQYF,TGTGCCAGCAGTCTAAGCGGGGGCTCCTACGAGCAGTACTTC
TRBJ1-5,TRBV14,.,.,CASRQRRGGNQPQHF,TGTGCCAGCAGACAACGTCGGGGAGGCAATCAGCCCCAGCATTTT
TRBJ2-5,TRBV28,.,.,CASSFSTRGSRETQYF,TGTGCCAGCAGTTTCTCTACCCGGGGTAGCCGGGAGACCCAGTACTTC
TRBJ1-1,TRBV27,few,TRBD1,CASSLVGGNTEAFF,TGTGCCAGCAGTTTAGTAGGGGGCAATACTGAAGCTTTCTTT
TRBJ2-7,TRBV12-3/TRBV12-4,.,.,CASSAPREPYEQYF,TGTGCCAGCAGCGCCCCTCGGGAGCCCTACGAGCAGTACTTC
TRBJ1-6,TRBV18,.,.,CASSLAGASYNSPLHF,TGTGCCAGCTCACTGGCAGGTGCCTCCTATAATTCACCCCTCCACTTT
TRBJ2-7,TRBV7-8,once,TRBD1,CASSRPGQATYEQYF,TGTGCCAGCAGCAGACCGGGACAGGCGACCTACGAGCAGTACTTC
TRBJ2-7,TRBV5-1,.,TRBD1,CASGTGDSYEQYF,TGCGCCAGCGGAACAGGGGACTCCTACGAGCAGTACTTC
TRBJ2-3,TRBV6-8,.,TRBD2,CASSPLMSGGLTDTQYF,TGTGCCAGCAGTCCCTTGATGAGCGGGGGGTTAACAGATACGCAGTATTTT
TRBJ2-5,TRBV12-3/TRBV12-4,.,.,CASSLSPGETQYF,TGTGCCAGCAGTTTAAGTCCGGGGGAGACCCAGTACTTC
TRBJ2-7,TRBV7-8,many,TRBD2,CASSLPSGGTHIYEQYF,TGTGCCAGCAGCTTACCTTCGGGAGGTACCCACATCTACGAGCAGTACTTC
TRBJ2-1,TRBV7-2,few,TRBD1,CASSSSGQSSYNEQFF,TGTGCCAGCAGCTCCTCGGGACAGAGCTCCTACAATGAGCAGTTCTTC
TRBJ2-5,TRBV7-9,many,.,CASSPSTTLYQETQYF,TGTGCCAGCAGCCCAAGTACGACTTTGTACCAAGAGACCCAGTACTTC
TRBJ1-2,TRBV6-6,.,.,CASNSGLDYTF,TGTGCCAGCAACTCGGGTTTGGACTACACCTTC
TRBJ2-3,TRBV6-6,.,TRBD1,CASSLRDRATDTQYF,TGTGCCAGCAGTTTACGGGACAGGGCCACAGATACGCAGTATTTT
TRBJ2-3,TRBV28,.,TRBD2,CASSPITSGRFRYTQYF,TGTGCCAGCAGTCCTATAACTAGCGGGAGGTTTAGGTATACGCAGTATTTT
TRBJ2-2,TRBV7-4,.,.,CASSLRIGARKNTGELFF,TGTGCCAGCAGCTTGAGAATCGGAGCCCGAAAGAACACCGGGGAGCTGTTTTTT
TRBJ1-1,TRBV20-1,.,.,CSASPGGSLVEAFF,TGCAGTGCCTCTCCTGGGGGTAGTCTTGTTGAAGCTTTCTTT